This TCR beta chain was profiled in a study of T cell changes during pregnancy in multiple sclerosis. Assay: immunoSEQ multiplex PCR; the TCRdb copy retains only in-frame clones and omits some. The repertoire holds some 75,000 clones, with roughly 96% as singletons. The CDR3 spans 13 residues. Germline V gene sequence: CDR1 MNHEY, CDR2 SMNVEV (reference sequence). The germline V and J ends were trimmed by 3 bases and 8 bases, with 10 bases remaining between them. The material was peripheral blood, obtained in the second trimester of pregnancy. The receptor was isolated from a female donor with multiple sclerosis, enrolled in a pregnancy study. This chain connects TRBV27 to TRBJ1-4; a possible D gene is TRBD1 (6 bases). The CDR3, as DNA: TGTGCCAGCAGTTTCCGTCAGGGGGAAAAACTGTTTTTT. Protein: CASSFRQGEKLFF.